In this sample, the clone carrying this T cell receptor (beta chain) turned up many times. Its cognate antigen is unknown. V gave up 5 bases and J gave up 10 bases, with 15 bases separating them. This CDR3 has 14 amino acids. Germline CDR1 reads MNHEY; CDR2 reads SVGAGI. The roughly 17-31 mg bulk tissue piece was not sorted before simultaneous RNA and DNA extraction. From 450 to 550 ng total RNA, TCR beta cDNA was generated with a primer in the constant region. Generation of the TCR beta libraries relied on three nested multiplex PCR rounds using slightly modified ARM-PCR. Both of the initial two PCR rounds ran for nine to ten cycles and employed TRBV1-TRBV30 forward primers alongside a C-beta reverse primer. Via MiXCR, TCRdb re-called the multiplex PCR reads, giving one row per CDR3 protein. Of some 43,000 distinct CDR3 sequences in the sample, just over 70% are singletons; the top ten hold over 25%.

The data are from a study of tumor-infiltrating lymphocytes in primary liver carcinoma. Study-level results: Tumor-adjacent and tumor-blood pairs overlapped less than tumor region pairs did.

The specimen was liver tumor tissue from sampling region 5. Documented subset: tumor region T5, tumor centre. The chain employs TRBV6-5 and TRBJ1-6; D is undetermined. The sequence was obtained from a man aged 40-55 years with primary liver carcinoma and hepatitis B virus infection. Written as DNA, the CDR3 is TGTGCCAGCAGTAGTGAGGCTGAAGAATCACCCCTCCACTTT. It is translated as CASSSEAEESPLHF.